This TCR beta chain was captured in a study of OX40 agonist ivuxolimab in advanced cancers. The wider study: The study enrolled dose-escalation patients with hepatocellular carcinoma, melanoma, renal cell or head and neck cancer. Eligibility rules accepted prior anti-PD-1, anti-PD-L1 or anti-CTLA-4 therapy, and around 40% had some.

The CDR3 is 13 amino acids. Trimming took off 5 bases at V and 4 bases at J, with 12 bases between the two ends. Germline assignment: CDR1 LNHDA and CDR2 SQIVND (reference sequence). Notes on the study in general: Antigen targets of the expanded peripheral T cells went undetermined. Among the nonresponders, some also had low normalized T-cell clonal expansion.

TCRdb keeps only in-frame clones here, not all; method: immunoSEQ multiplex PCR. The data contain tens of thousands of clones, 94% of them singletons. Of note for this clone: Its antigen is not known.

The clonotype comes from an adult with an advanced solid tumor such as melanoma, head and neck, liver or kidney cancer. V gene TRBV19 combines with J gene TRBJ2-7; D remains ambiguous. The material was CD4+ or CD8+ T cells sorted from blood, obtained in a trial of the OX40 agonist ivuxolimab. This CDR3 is CASSPVGRYEQYF. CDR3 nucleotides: TGTGCCAGTAGTCCCGTCGGGCGGTACGAGCAGTACTTC. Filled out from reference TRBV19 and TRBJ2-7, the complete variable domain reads DGGITQSPKYLFRKEGQNVTLSCEQNLNHDAMYWYRQDPGQGLRLIYYSQIVNDFQKGDIAEGYSVSREKKESFPLTVTSAQKNPTAFYLCASSPVGRYEQYFGPGTRLTVT.